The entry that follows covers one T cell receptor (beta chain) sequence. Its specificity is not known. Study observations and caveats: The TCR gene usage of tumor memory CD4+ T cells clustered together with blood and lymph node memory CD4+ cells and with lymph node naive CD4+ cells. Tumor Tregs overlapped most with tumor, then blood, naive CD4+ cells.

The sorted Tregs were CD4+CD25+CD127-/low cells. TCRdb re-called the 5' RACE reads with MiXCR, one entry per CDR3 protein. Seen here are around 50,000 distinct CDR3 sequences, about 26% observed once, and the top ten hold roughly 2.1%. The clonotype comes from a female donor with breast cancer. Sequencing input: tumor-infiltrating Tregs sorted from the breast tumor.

CDR3 DNA: TGTGCCACCGAGGGGGGGGCTCGGAACACCGGGGAGCTGTTTTTT. Translation gives CATEGGARNTGELFF. This chain joins TRBV6-1 and TRBJ2-2; the D gene is possibly TRBD2 (7 bases). The CDR3 is 15 residues long. V was shortened by 10 bases and J by 1 base, with 16 bases between the two germline ends. Germline values: CDR1 MNHNS, CDR2 SASEGT.